These 21 T cell receptor beta chains were sequenced from one sample in a study of CD4 T cell repertoires in COVID-19. TCRdb's table, derived via immunoSEQ multiplex PCR, lists solely in-frame clones and lacks some. This table has about 75,000 clones, about four fifths appearing once. This material consisted of CD4+ T cells from peripheral blood, taken after recovery from COVID-19. The receptors originated from a human donor who had COVID-19.

This chain joins TRBV27 and TRBJ1-1; no clear D gene. V was trimmed by 0 bases and J by 1 base, leaving 3 bases between them. From germline, CDR1 is MNHEY and CDR2 SMNVEV (reference sequence). CDR3 length equals 13 residues. This CDR3 reads CASSLSRNTEAFF. The CDR3 DNA is TGTGCCAGCAGTTTATCGAGGAACACTGAAGCTTTCTTT.

The CDR3 DNA reads as TGTGCCAGCAGCCAAGTTTCCGCCAAAAACATTCAGTACTTC. Amino acid sequence: CASSQVSAKNIQYF. The rearrangement joins TRBV4-2 to TRBJ2-4; D uncertain. V lost 1 base to trimming and J lost 1 base, with 5 bases between them. Germline lookup yields CDR1 LGHNA and CDR2 YNFKEQ. The CDR3 runs to 14 residues.

This chain joins TRBV29-1 and TRBJ1-4; D not certain. Trimming removed 6 bases at V and 8 bases at J, with 13 bases between. The CDR3 is 12 residues long. CDR1 and CDR2 (germline): SQVTM, ANQGSEA. The CDR3 nucleotides read TGCAGCGTAGGGTTTCAGAGGGAAAAACTGTTTTTT. Translated: CSVGFQREKLFF.

The chain carries TRBV29-1 and TRBJ2-5, with D unresolved. Germline lookup yields CDR1 SQVTM and CDR2 ANQGSEA. Trimming took 6 bases from V and 2 from J, leaving 22 bases between them. The CDR3 runs to 16 residues. For the CDR3, the DNA is TGCAGCGTAAGGCTTCTCCTTAACCTAATACAAGAGACCCAGTACTTC. As protein: CSVRLLLNLIQETQYF.

This chain connects TRBV18 to TRBJ1-6; TRBD1 agrees at 8 bases. The V gene end was trimmed by 4 bases and the J gene end by 7 bases; junction bases not matched to a gene: 3. The CDR3 is 14 residues long. Germline V gene sequence: CDR1 KGHSH, CDR2 LQKENI. The CDR3 is CASSLDRGNSPLHF. CDR3 bases: TGTGCCAGCTCACTAGACAGGGGAAATTCACCCCTCCACTTT.

The CDR3 DNA reads TGTGCCACCAGCAGCCTAGACAGGGCCGAGCAGTACTTC. Translation gives CATSSLDRAEQYF. This chain joins TRBV15 and TRBJ2-7, with TRBD1 matching 7 bases. Per the germline V gene, CDR1 is LNHNV and CDR2 is YYDKDF (reference sequence). The V and J ends lost 3 bases and 6 bases, in that order; junction bases with no gene match: 5. This CDR3 has 13 amino acids.

V gene TRBV5-6 combines with J gene TRBJ2-5; 9 nucleotides line up with TRBD2. J lost 5 bases, V lost 2 bases, and 10 bases had no gene match. This CDR3 contains 16 residues. Germline values: CDR1 SGHDT, CDR2 YYEEEE. Here the CDR3 reads CASSLERVAGEETQYF. The CDR3 region has the DNA TGTGCCAGCAGCTTAGAGCGGGTAGCGGGAGAGGAGACCCAGTACTTC.

The chain's CDR3 is CASSLPGNYGYTF. The DNA for the CDR3 is TGCGCCAGCAGCCTCCCCGGGAACTATGGCTACACCTTC. The rearrangement links TRBV5-1 to TRBJ1-2; D is uncertain. CDR1 is SGHRS, CDR2 YFSETQ, per germline. V dropped 4 bases and J dropped 2 bases, with 9 bases sitting between them. This CDR3 has 13 residues. Looking up the rest from reference TRBV5-1 and TRBJ1-2 gives the full variable domain: KAGVTQTPRYLIKTRGQQVTLSCSPISGHRSVSWYQQTPGQGLQFLFEYFSETQRNKGNFPGRFSGRQFSNSRSEMNVSTLELGDSALYLCASSLPGNYGYTFGSGTRLTVV.

The chain couples TRBV6-5 to TRBJ1-5; 8 bases fit TRBD1. CDR3 length: 15 amino acids. Per germline, CDR1 MNHEY and CDR2 SVGAGI. J gave up 4 bases and V 6 bases, and 8 bases lay outside the gene matches. The CDR3: CASRAGGLGNQPQHF. For the CDR3, the DNA is TGTGCCAGCAGGGCAGGGGGCTTGGGAAATCAGCCCCAGCATTTT.

The chain joins TRBV19 to TRBJ1-5; D gene ambiguous. Germline V gene lookup returns CDR1 LNHDA and CDR2 SQIVND (reference sequence). The CDR3 totals 13 residues. Trimming removed 6 bases from V and 6 bases from J, with 12 bases in between. CDR3 coding DNA: TGTGCCAGTAGCACCACCCAGGTTCAGCCCCAGCATTTT. This encodes CASSTTQVQPQHF.

The V and J genes are TRBV7-2 and TRBJ2-7, with 14 bases fitting TRBD2. Germline lookup yields CDR1 SGHTA and CDR2 FQGNSA. The V segment lost 5 bases and the J segment 2 bases; nucleotides outside the gene matches: 2. There are 15 residues in the CDR3. The chain's CDR3 is CASSPGLAGAYEQYF. CDR3 nucleotides: TGTGCCAGCAGCCCGGGACTAGCGGGGGCCTACGAGCAGTACTTC. Filled out from reference TRBV7-2 and TRBJ2-7, the complete variable domain reads GAGVSQSPSNKVTEKGKDVELRCDPISGHTALYWYRQSLGQGLEFLIYFQGNSAPDKSGLPSDRFSAERTGGSVSTLTIQRTQQEDSAVYLCASSPGLAGAYEQYFGPGTRLTVT.

As to this clone: The same CDR3 also results from other DNA sequences found in this sample. The chain uses TRBV7-9 and TRBJ2-7, with no clear D. The V and J ends lost 1 base and 4 bases respectively, with 2 bases between them. Germline V CDR1 and CDR2: SEHNR, FQNEAQ (reference sequence). This CDR3 contains 11 residues. CDR3 sequence reads: CASSLEYEQYF. The CDR3 nucleotides are TGTGCCAGCAGCTTAGAGTACGAGCAGTACTTC.

The chain couples TRBV5-6 to TRBJ1-3; D not resolved. This CDR3 contains 15 residues. V lost 5 bases and J lost 4, with 16 bases in between. CDR1 and CDR2 from the germline V gene are SGHDT and YYEEEE. CDR3 residues: CASRVGPGTGNTIYF. CDR3 sequence (DNA): TGTGCCAGCAGGGTAGGACCGGGAACCGGAAACACCATATATTTT.

This clone showed up just once. This rearrangement joins TRBV2 to TRBJ1-5; D not certain. Germline V lookup: CDR1 SNHLY, CDR2 FYNNEI. This CDR3 has 15 amino acids. The germline V and J ends were trimmed by 6 bases and 0 bases, with 12 bases remaining between them. The chain's CDR3 is CASSGRTTSNQPQHF. The CDR3 DNA reads as TGTGCCAGCAGCGGGCGGACCACTAGCAATCAGCCCCAGCATTTT.

The rearrangement links TRBV11-3 to TRBJ2-1, with TRBD2 as a possible D gene (6 bases). The ends were cut back, 4 bases at V and 7 bases at J, with 14 bases in the middle. The CDR3 length is 14 residues. Germline CDR1 reads SGHNT; CDR2 reads YENEEA. The CDR3 here is CASSSLTAGNEQFF. For the CDR3, the DNA is TGTGCCAGCAGCTCCCTGACCGCGGGGAATGAGCAGTTCTTC.

The rearrangement joins TRBV11-3 to TRBJ2-1; 10 nucleotides match TRBD1. V shed 1 base and J 8 bases; nucleotides not matched to a gene: 11. Germline values: CDR1 SGHNT, CDR2 YENEEA. The CDR3 loop spans 17 amino acids. CDR3 in DNA: TGTGCCAGCAGCTTAGGGTTAGGGGACAGGGGAGATGATGAGCAGTTCTTC. Its protein is CASSLGLGDRGDDEQFF.

The J gene is TRBJ2-1, the V gene TRBV7-2; TRBD1 is a possible D gene (6 bases). Germline assignment: CDR1 SGHTA and CDR2 FQGNSA. The CDR3 is made up of 14 amino acids. V lost 5 bases and J lost 10, with 18 bases in between. CDR3 loop: CASSPSRPGQEQFF. The DNA for the CDR3 is TGTGCCAGCAGCCCATCCCGACCGGGACAAGAGCAGTTCTTC. Drawing the rest from reference TRBV7-2 and TRBJ2-1, the complete variable domain is GAGVSQSPSNKVTEKGKDVELRCDPISGHTALYWYRQSLGQGLEFLIYFQGNSAPDKSGLPSDRFSAERTGGSVSTLTIQRTQQEDSAVYLCASSPSRPGQEQFFGPGTRLTVL.

This chain connects TRBV5-5 to TRBJ2-7; D is uncertain. The CDR3 covers 11 residues. CDR1 is SGHKS, CDR2 YYEKEE, per germline (reference sequence). Trimming cost V 5 bases and J 7 bases, with 10 bases left between them. The CDR3 DNA follows: TGTGCCAGCAGTCTGGAGAGGGAGCAGTACTTC. This gives the protein CASSLEREQYF.

This rearrangement joins TRBV27 to TRBJ2-7; 11 nucleotides agree with TRBD2. The V gene end was trimmed by 8 bases and the J gene end by 4 bases; junction bases not matched to a gene: 13. The CDR3 contains 16 residues. The germline V gene has CDR1 MNHEY and CDR2 SMNVEV (reference sequence). The DNA for the CDR3 is TGTGCCAGCCGAGTTCTCCTTAGCGGGAGGGTTTACGAGCAGTACTTC. It yields the protein CASRVLLSGRVYEQYF.

This chain connects TRBV5-1 to TRBJ2-2; D uncertain. V lost 0 bases and J lost 2, with 14 bases in between. CDR3 length: 17 residues. The germline V gene has CDR1 SGHRS and CDR2 YFSETQ. CDR3 loop: CASSLGPPGLNTGELFF. The CDR3 DNA sequence: TGCGCCAGCAGCTTGGGGCCCCCCGGGTTAAACACCGGGGAGCTGTTTTTT. The variable domain in full, completed from reference TRBV5-1 and TRBJ2-2, reads KAGVTQTPRYLIKTRGQQVTLSCSPISGHRSVSWYQQTPGQGLQFLFEYFSETQRNKGNFPGRFSGRQFSNSRSEMNVSTLELGDSALYLCASSLGPPGLNTGELFFGEGSRLTVL.

The rearrangement links TRBV4-2 to TRBJ1-4; D is uncertain. Germline values: CDR1 LGHNA, CDR2 YNFKEQ. Trimming stripped 1 base from V and 4 bases from J, with 16 bases between. This CDR3 spans 17 amino acids. This CDR3 reads CASSQASSGDHNEKLFF. CDR3 DNA: TGTGCCAGCAGCCAAGCTTCCTCAGGAGACCATAATGAAAAACTGTTTTTT.